These 14 T cell receptor beta chains were sequenced from one sample in a study of T cells in Graves' hyperthyroidism and ophthalmopathy. Researchers amplified the TCR beta CDR3 regions from RNA transcripts. A first-round RT-PCR of the TCR CDR3 used the HTBI primer set. TCRdb reprocessed the multiplex PCR reads with MiXCR, giving one entry per CDR3 protein. Here the sample spans a few hundred thousand distinct CDR3 sequences, approximately 15% being singletons. Sequences were obtained from blood. These receptors all stem from a woman aged 18-35 years with Graves' hyperthyroidism.

This clonotype was counted many times. The chain joins TRBV11-2 to TRBJ2-3; 8 bases match TRBD2. The CDR3 extends over 16 amino acids. Trimming removed 1 base from V and 2 bases from J; junction bases left unmatched: 5. Germline CDR1 SGHAT, CDR2 FQNNGV. The CDR3 is CASSLGGGGLTDTQYF. The CDR3 nucleotides read TGTGCCAGCAGCTTAGGAGGCGGGGGGCTCACAGATACGCAGTATTTT.

This rearrangement joins TRBV5-8 to TRBJ2-1; D possibly corresponds to TRBD2 (6 bases). Germline-derived CDR1 and CDR2 are SGHTS and YDEGEE. Trimming left V 0 bases short and J 3 bases short, with 7 bases between. The CDR3 is 14 residues long. This CDR3 is CASSLARDYNEQFF. CDR3 bases: TGTGCCAGCAGCTTGGCGCGGGACTACAATGAGCAGTTCTTC.

This clonotype was seen many times. The chain couples TRBV12-3 or TRBV12-4 to TRBJ2-6; the match to TRBD2 covers 13 bases. Trimming at V came to 8 bases and at J to 0 bases, leaving 7 bases not matched to a gene. The CDR3 has 18 amino acids. CDR3 loop: CASGTGLAGASGANVLTF. CDR3 in DNA: TGTGCCAGCGGAACTGGACTAGCGGGGGCCTCTGGGGCCAACGTCCTGACTTTC.

This clonotype has a handful of counts. The chain uses TRBV7-2 and TRBJ2-3, with D possibly called TRBD1 or TRBD2 (5 bases each). Germline assignment: CDR1 SGHTA and CDR2 FQGNSA. V lost 5 bases and J lost 10, with 22 bases in between. CDR3 length: 15 residues. The CDR3 region is CASSRRDDGAMAQYF. The CDR3 coding sequence is TGTGCCAGCAGCCGACGGGACGATGGGGCAATGGCGCAGTATTTT.

This sequence joins TRBV14 and TRBJ1-1, with 8 bases aligning to TRBD1. The CDR3 consists of 16 residues. From germline, CDR1 is SGHDN and CDR2 FVKESK. J lost 1 base, V lost 2 bases, and 6 bases had no gene match. DNA of the CDR3: TGTGCCAGCAGCCAAAACCCAGGACAGGGGAACACTGAAGCTTTCTTT. Protein product: CASSQNPGQGNTEAFF.

The J gene is TRBJ1-2, the V gene TRBV19; D not certain. The CDR3 is made up of 11 amino acids. Trimming cost V 8 bases and J 3 bases, with 7 bases left between them. The germline CDR1 and CDR2 sequences are LNHDA and SQIVND (reference sequence). In DNA, the CDR3 is TGTGCCAGTCGACATGACTATGGCTACACCTTC. This translates into CASRHDYGYTF. Full variable domain (rest looked up from reference TRBV19 and TRBJ1-2): DGGITQSPKYLFRKEGQNVTLSCEQNLNHDAMYWYRQDPGQGLRLIYYSQIVNDFQKGDIAEGYSVSREKKESFPLTVTSAQKNPTAFYLCASRHDYGYTFGSGTRLTVV.

This clonotype was counted only a few times. The rearrangement uses TRBV7-9 and TRBJ2-7; 9 bases are shared with TRBD1. J lost 0 bases, V lost 5 bases, and 5 bases had no gene match. The CDR3 has 15 amino acids. From germline, CDR1 is SEHNR and CDR2 FQNEAQ (reference sequence). The CDR3 DNA follows: TGTGCCAGCAGCAAGGGACAGGGAAGCTCCTACGAGCAGTACTTC. It specifies CASSKGQGSSYEQYF.

The rearrangement links TRBV20-1 to TRBJ2-7; 8 nucleotides match TRBD1. This CDR3 comprises 17 residues. Germline V gene data show CDR1 as DFQATT and CDR2 as SNEGSKA (reference sequence). With 5 bases clipped from V and 3 bases from J, the junction kept 18 bases outside the gene matches. CDR3: CSAPDRGQGLTYYEQYF. DNA of the CDR3: TGCAGTGCTCCCGACAGGGGCCAGGGTTTAACTTACTACGAGCAGTACTTC.

Worth noting for this clonotype: This clone may be a read error of a much larger clone one base away. The rearrangement joins TRBV7-9 to TRBJ2-1; 8 bases line up with TRBD1. The DNA end lines up better with TRBJ2-7; the J call may be wrong. Germline assignment: CDR1 SEHNR and CDR2 FQNEAQ (reference sequence). There are 16 residues in the CDR3. DNA for the CDR3: TGTGCCAGCAGCCCAACCAACAGGGGGACAGGCAATGAGCAGTACTTC. Amino acid sequence: CASSPTNRGTGNEQYF.

This clonotype was observed a single time. The chain has TRBV4-2 and TRBJ2-3; 9 positions match TRBD2. This CDR3 is 17 amino acids long. The germline V gene encodes CDR1 LGHNA and CDR2 YNFKEQ. The junction had 9 bases not matched to a gene; V was cut back by 0 bases and J by 5 bases. CDR3 amino acids: CASSQDTGGRVGDTQYF. The CDR3 DNA reads TGTGCCAGCAGCCAAGATACCGGCGGGAGGGTGGGAGATACGCAGTATTTT.

The CDR3 loop reads CASRLGGLNTEAFF. The CDR3 bases are TGTGCCAGCAGATTGGGCGGCTTGAACACTGAAGCTTTCTTT. V gene TRBV28 combines with J gene TRBJ1-1; D unresolved. CDR1 and CDR2 from the germline V gene are MDHEN and SYDVKM. Trimming left V 6 bases short and J 0 bases short, with 11 bases between. This CDR3 has 14 residues.

This clonotype was recorded at least ten times. The chain recombines TRBV20-1 with TRBJ1-2; TRBD1 might be the D (6 bases). CDR3 length: 15 residues. The germline gives CDR1 DFQATT, CDR2 SNEGSKA (reference sequence). V was cut by 3 bases and J by 4 bases, with 18 bases left in between. The CDR3 DNA sequence: TGCAGTGCTAGTACCAGGGACAAATTAAGCTATGGCTACACCTTC. Translated, it gives CSASTRDKLSYGYTF.

The chain uses TRBV29-1 and TRBJ1-2; 10 bases match TRBD1. The V gene end was trimmed by 6 bases and the J gene end by 8 bases; junction bases not matched to a gene: 6. This CDR3 is built from 12 residues. Germline CDR1 SQVTM, CDR2 ANQGSEA. The CDR3 nucleotides read TGCAGCGTCGAGACAGGGGGCAACGGCTACACCTTC. Translation: CSVETGGNGYTF.

The table lists this clonotype with a few counts. Germline and junction disagree at one end, which may indicate a read error. CDR3 DNA: TGTGCCACCGGTCCGGACAGGGACTCCAATGAGCAGTCCTTC. As protein: CATGPDRDSNEQSF. The V gene is TRBV24-1, the J gene TRBJ2-1; 8 bases align to TRBD1. Germline assignment: CDR1 KGHDR and CDR2 SFDVKD. This CDR3 is built from 14 residues.